This T cell receptor beta chain was captured in a study of T cell repertoires in cytomegalovirus infection (dated by TCRdb to the late 2010s). A note on the overall study: Alongside well-studied HLA-B-restricted epitopes, the peptide stimulations were aimed at recently identified HLA-C-restricted CMV epitopes, whose presentation resists viral immunomodulation. Donor HLA type was relevant to the analysis, as public TCR beta signatures indicated carriage of CMV infection together with the matching HLA type.

Sequencing took place on an Illumina HiSeq 1500. Using fastp trimming at Q25 and MiXCR clonotype assembly, TCRdb reanalyzed the public sequencing data and kept in-frame beta chains. Rows with a matching CDR3 protein are joined into one entry that keeps the most common DNA and genes. The sample table lists about 51,000 distinct CDR3 sequences, over 15% of them with a count of one. The ten largest make up around a quarter of the sample. What this sample's treatment or condition label stands for: in vitro stimulation with specific CMV peptide epitopes to enrich CMV-specific T cells. The germline V gene (reference sequence) gives CDR1 as SEHNR and CDR2 as FQNEAQ. V loses 7 bases, J loses 7 bases, and the germline ends lie 22 bases apart. The CDR3 runs 16 residues from the cysteine to the phenylalanine. Only CDR3 DNA is held: 48 bases, read in frame from base 1. Results and caveats for the whole study, not just this receptor: In the ex vivo response, HLA-C-restricted CMV-specific TCR beta clonotypes were dominant, and in two of eight donors the single most frequent clonotype came from this HLA-C-restricted group. In both this cohort and an independent cohort of 352 donors, the cumulative frequency of public TCR beta family members distinguished carriers of CMV infection plus the relevant HLA type.

This clonotype came up many times. Its cognate antigen has yet to be identified. No quality values exist for individual bases; no much larger clone is one base distant. The sequences come from CD8+ T cells from cultured PBMCs, collected from culture after CMV antigen stimulation. This TCR came from a human donor in good health (CMV status not recorded). Some clones in this sample may be carry-over from other donors' samples. The rearrangement combines TRBV7-9 with TRBJ1-4; TRBD1 might be the D gene, on 5 matching bases. The sequence in DNA is TGTGCCAGCACCCCCCCCGGGACGGGGAGCGGTGAAAAACTGTTTTTT. This codes for CASTPPGTGSGEKLFF.